The present TCR beta chain was sequenced within a study of T cells in tumors after PD-1 blockade. The CDR3 length is 13 residues. V shed 3 bases and J 3 bases; nucleotides not matched to a gene: 2. Germline V lookup: CDR1 DFQATT, CDR2 SNEGSKA (reference sequence). TCRdb's table, derived via immunoSEQ multiplex PCR, lists solely in-frame clones and lacks some. The sample holds around 46,000 clones, 79% seen once. This chain connects TRBV20-1 to TRBJ2-3; 8 positions match TRBD1. The sequencing used PBMCs, collected before anti-PD-1 treatment. The TCR sequence derives from a human donor with basal cell carcinoma. DNA for the CDR3: TGCAGTGCTAGTCGACAGGGGACAGATACGCAGTATTTT. Its protein product is CSASRQGTDTQYF.